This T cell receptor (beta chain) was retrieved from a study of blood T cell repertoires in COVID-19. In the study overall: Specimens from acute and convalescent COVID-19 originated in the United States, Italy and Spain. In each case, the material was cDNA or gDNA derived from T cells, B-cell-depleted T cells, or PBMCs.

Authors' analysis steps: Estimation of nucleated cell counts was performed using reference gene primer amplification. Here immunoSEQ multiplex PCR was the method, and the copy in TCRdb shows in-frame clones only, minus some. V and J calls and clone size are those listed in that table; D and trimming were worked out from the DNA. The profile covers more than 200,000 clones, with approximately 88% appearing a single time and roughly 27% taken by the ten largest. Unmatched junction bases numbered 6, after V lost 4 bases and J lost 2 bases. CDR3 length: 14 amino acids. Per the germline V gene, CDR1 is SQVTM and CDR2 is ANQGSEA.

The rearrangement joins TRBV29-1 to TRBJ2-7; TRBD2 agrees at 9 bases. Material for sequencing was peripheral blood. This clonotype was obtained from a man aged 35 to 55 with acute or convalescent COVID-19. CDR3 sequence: CSVVVAGGPYEQYF. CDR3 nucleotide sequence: TGCAGCGTTGTAGTGGCGGGAGGGCCCTACGAGCAGTACTTC.